The 32 T cell receptor beta chains listed next were all sequenced from one sample in a study of CD8+ T cells in alopecia areata. RNA extraction and reverse transcription yielded cDNA as sequencing template. Measured with immunoSEQ multiplex PCR; TCRdb has only the in-frame clones, and not every one. The table lists 100,000 to 150,000 clones, about 47% of them singletons. The specimen was CD8+ T cells sorted from blood, collected at week 0. These receptors were taken from a human donor with alopecia areata.

This clone has just a few counts. V usage is TRBV15 and J usage is TRBJ1-1; D is possibly TRBD1 (6 bases). CDR1 LNHNV and CDR2 YYDKDF come from the germline V gene (reference sequence). V was clipped by 5 bases and J by 6 bases, with 22 bases between them. The CDR3 totals 16 residues. The CDR3 reads CATSPGALQGSSEAFF. DNA for the CDR3: TGTGCCACCAGCCCAGGAGCCCTACAGGGAAGTTCTGAAGCTTTCTTT.

The chain is built from TRBV27 and TRBJ1-5; D gene ambiguous. Germline V gene lookup returns CDR1 MNHEY and CDR2 SMNVEV (reference sequence). The CDR3 is 14 amino acids. The germline V and J ends were trimmed by 3 bases and 6 bases, with 12 bases remaining between them. The CDR3 DNA sequence: TGTGCCAGCAGTTTGGGGAGGATGGCTCAGCCCCAGCATTTT. Encoded protein: CASSLGRMAQPQHF.

The chain recombines TRBV25-1 with TRBJ1-2; TRBD1 aligns across 12 bases. Germline CDR1 reads MGHDK; CDR2 reads SYGVNS. Trimming took 6 bases from V and 4 from J; bases not matched to a gene: 6. This CDR3 region has 15 residues. CDR3 residues: CASRGTGGNGYGYTF. The CDR3 DNA sequence: TGTGCCAGCAGGGGGACAGGGGGCAATGGCTATGGCTACACCTTC.

This clone was observed a handful of times. V gene TRBV2 combines with J gene TRBJ2-4; 11 positions match TRBD2. With 3 bases clipped from V and 6 bases from J, the junction kept 13 bases outside the gene matches. Germline-derived CDR1 and CDR2 are SNHLY and FYNNEI. This CDR3 has 18 amino acids. CDR3: CASSEESVSGGASNIQYF. The CDR3 DNA is TGTGCCAGCAGTGAGGAGAGCGTTAGCGGGGGGGCCTCAAACATTCAGTACTTC. Complete variable domain (other parts from reference TRBV2 and TRBJ2-4): EPEVTQTPSHQVTQMGQEVILRCVPISNHLYFYWYRQILGQKVEFLVSFYNNEISEKSEIFDDQFSVERPDGSNFTLKIRSTKLEDSAMYFCASSEESVSGGASNIQYFGAGTRLSVL.

In this sample, this clone turned up a few times. V and J are TRBV4-1 and TRBJ1-3; D is uncertain. The V gene's germline CDR1 is MGHRA and CDR2 YSYEKL. The CDR3 runs 17 residues. V gave up 1 base and J gave up 0 bases, with 13 bases separating them. The CDR3 DNA is TGCGCCAGCAGCCAAGGGTTCGGGGTCTCCTCTGGAAACACCATATATTTT. Translated: CASSQGFGVSSGNTIYF.

This clone appeared a few times. The chain is built from TRBV27 and TRBJ1-5, with D possibly TRBD1 on 6 matching bases. CDR3 length equals 14 residues. V was shortened by 6 bases and J by 4 bases, with 13 bases between the two germline ends. Germline V gives CDR1 MNHEY, CDR2 SMNVEV (reference sequence). CDR3 sequence: CASSLRQANQPQHF. DNA of the CDR3: TGTGCCAGCAGCCTTCGACAGGCGAATCAGCCCCAGCATTTT.

V and J are TRBV15 and TRBJ2-4; D is undetermined. Looked up from germline, CDR1 is LNHNV and CDR2 is YYDKDF (reference sequence). The length of the CDR3 is 13 residues. V was clipped by 9 bases and J by 0 bases, with 9 bases between them. DNA of the CDR3: TGTGCCACTCGAGCCCTAGCCAAAAACATTCAGTACTTC. Translation: CATRALAKNIQYF.

The chain joins TRBV27 to TRBJ1-6; D not certain. Trimming cost V 4 bases and J 8 bases, with 9 bases left between them. The CDR3 extends over 13 amino acids. Germline CDR1 and CDR2: MNHEY and SMNVEV (reference sequence). CDR3 in amino acids: CASSSGVYSPLHF. CDR3 DNA: TGTGCCAGCAGTTCCGGGGTTTATTCACCCCTCCACTTT.

CDR3 loop: CASSGGDRGGYTF. CDR3 nucleotide sequence: TGTGCCAGCAGTGGGGGGGACAGGGGTGGCTACACCTTC. The gene calls are TRBV25-1 and TRBJ1-2; 10 bases align to TRBD1. With V trimmed by 4 bases and J by 7 bases, 3 bases remained unmatched. From germline, CDR1 is MGHDK and CDR2 SYGVNS. This CDR3 is built from 13 residues.

The V and J genes are TRBV6-5 and TRBJ2-1; D remains ambiguous. The V end lost 5 bases, the J end lost 3 bases, and 11 bases lay between the germline ends. The CDR3 is 14 residues long. CDR1 MNHEY and CDR2 SVGAGI come from the germline V gene. For the CDR3, the DNA is TGTGCCAGCAGTCCATTGGCCCTCTACAATGAGCAGTTCTTC. This encodes CASSPLALYNEQFF.

The chain joins TRBV7-9 to TRBJ1-5; tentatively, D is TRBD1 (6 bases). V was trimmed by 4 bases and J by 5 bases, leaving 15 bases between them. This CDR3 comprises 15 residues. In germline, CDR1 is SEHNR, CDR2 FQNEAQ (reference sequence). This CDR3 reads CASSSSTGSHQPQHF. Written as DNA, the CDR3 is TGTGCCAGCAGCTCATCAACAGGGTCCCATCAGCCCCAGCATTTT.

This clone was detected a few times. The CDR3 loop reads CASSYSRNQANEKLFF. The CDR3 region has the DNA TGTGCCAGCAGTTACTCGAGGAACCAAGCTAATGAAAAACTGTTTTTT. The chain recombines TRBV6-5 with TRBJ1-4; D not certain. V was clipped by 0 bases and J by 3 bases, with 11 bases between them. Germline V gene data show CDR1 as MNHEY and CDR2 as SVGAGI. The length of the CDR3 is 16 residues.

The chain has TRBV29-1 and TRBJ2-6; 11 nucleotides align to TRBD2. Germline V gene sequence: CDR1 SQVTM, CDR2 ANQGSEA. Losses at the gene ends were 7 bases for V and 3 bases for J; bases not matched to a gene: 8. This CDR3 region has 16 residues. The CDR3 loop reads CSGIAGGPDGANVLTF. In DNA, the CDR3 is TGCAGCGGGATAGCGGGGGGGCCGGATGGGGCCAACGTCCTGACTTTC.

Concerning this clone: At the DNA level, this CDR3 is encoded by other sequences in the same sample as well. This chain uses TRBV30 with TRBJ2-1; D may be TRBD1 or TRBD2 (5 bases each). Germline CDR1 and CDR2: GTSNPN and SVGIG (reference sequence). V dropped 1 base and J dropped 5 bases, with 6 bases sitting between them. The CDR3 sequence is 12 residues long. DNA of the CDR3: TGTGCCTGGAGTGGGGGGAACAATGAGCAGTTCTTC. It translates to CAWSGGNNEQFF.

The chain uses TRBV21-1 and TRBJ1-2; the table's D call, TRBD1, has no DNA check behind it. TRBV21-1 is termed a pseudogene. The CDR3 covers 13 residues. The CDR3 sequence: CASSTGQTYGYTF. The CDR3 nucleotides read TGTGCCAGCAGCACGGGACAGACCTATGGCTACACCTTC.

This clone has just a few counts. The chain has TRBV6-4 and TRBJ1-5; D is undetermined. From germline, CDR1 is MRHNA and CDR2 SNTAGT. Deletions cut 0 bases from V and 6 bases from J, with 6 bases between. This CDR3 is built from 13 residues. The CDR3 here is CASSDSWGQPQHF. The CDR3 bases are TGTGCCAGCAGTGACTCTTGGGGTCAGCCCCAGCATTTT.

V and J are TRBV29-1 and TRBJ1-2, with 8 bases matching TRBD1. The germline CDR1 and CDR2 sequences are SQVTM and ANQGSEA. The CDR3 loop spans 11 amino acids. This CDR3 reads CSGGQEDGYTF. CDR3 sequence (DNA): TGCAGTGGGGGACAGGAAGATGGCTACACCTTC.

CDR3 loop: CASTSILITEAFF. The DNA for the CDR3 is TGTGCCAGCACCTCCATTTTGATCACTGAAGCTTTCTTT. V usage is TRBV5-6 and J usage is TRBJ1-1; D is unclear. Per germline, CDR1 SGHDT and CDR2 YYEEEE. V was cut by 6 bases and J by 4 bases, with 13 bases left in between. This CDR3 spans 13 amino acids. The full variable domain, its missing parts supplied by reference TRBV5-6 and TRBJ1-1, is DAGVTQSPTHLIKTRGQQVTLRCSPKSGHDTVSWYQQALGQGPQFIFQYYEEEERQRGNFPDRFSGHQFPNYSSELNVNALLLGDSALYLCASTSILITEAFFGQGTRLTVV.

The chain is built from TRBV5-8 and TRBJ2-5; no firm D call. The germline gives CDR1 SGHTS, CDR2 YDEGEE. The V and J ends lost 1 base and 5 bases respectively, with 12 bases between them. This CDR3 has 14 residues. The CDR3 bases are TGTGCCAGCAGCTTGAACGGGCAGGAGGAGACCCAGTACTTC. Its translation is CASSLNGQEETQYF.

A few counts support this clone. The chain joins TRBV27 to TRBJ1-2, with no clear D. The V end lost 6 bases, the J end lost 4 bases, and 12 bases lay between the germline ends. Germline-derived CDR1 and CDR2 are MNHEY and SMNVEV (reference sequence). The CDR3 has 13 residues. CDR3 sequence: CASSPSDPYGYTF. CDR3 sequence (DNA): TGTGCCAGCAGCCCAAGCGACCCCTATGGCTACACCTTC.

Here the CDR3 DNA reads TGTGCCAGCAGCTCAGATCCCCGGGACTCCTACGAGCAGTACTTC. Amino acids: CASSSDPRDSYEQYF. The chain has TRBV9 and TRBJ2-7; possibly TRBD2 for D (5 bases). The V gene lost 4 bases and the J gene lost 0 bases, with 14 bases spanning the gap. Germline lookup yields CDR1 SGDLS and CDR2 YYNGEE. The CDR3 consists of 15 residues.

The rearrangement links TRBV2 to TRBJ2-3, with D unresolved. The CDR3 loop spans 13 amino acids. Trimming stripped 4 bases from V and 1 base from J, with 6 bases between. CDR1 SNHLY and CDR2 FYNNEI come from the germline V gene. This CDR3 is CASSVLGTDTQYF. For the CDR3, the DNA is TGTGCCAGCAGTGTCCTTGGCACAGATACGCAGTATTTT. The full variable domain, with the rest looked up from reference TRBV2 and TRBJ2-3, is EPEVTQTPSHQVTQMGQEVILRCVPISNHLYFYWYRQILGQKVEFLVSFYNNEISEKSEIFDDQFSVERPDGSNFTLKIRSTKLEDSAMYFCASSVLGTDTQYFGPGTRLTVL.

J is TRBJ2-2 and V is TRBV5-1; D gene unclear. The CDR3 covers 15 residues. V was clipped by 3 bases and J by 2 bases, with 11 bases between them. Germline V CDR1 and CDR2: SGHRS, YFSETQ. The CDR3 spells CASSWYRLNTGELFF. CDR3 nucleotide sequence: TGCGCCAGCAGCTGGTACAGATTAAACACCGGGGAGCTGTTTTTT.

This clone was seen only a few times. The chain uses TRBV7-9 and TRBJ2-3; possibly TRBD1 or TRBD2 for D (6 bases each). The length of the CDR3 is 14 residues. Germline values: CDR1 SEHNR, CDR2 FQNEAQ (reference sequence). Trimming removed 7 bases at V and 2 bases at J, with 13 bases between. The CDR3 DNA follows: TGTGCCAGCAACCCTAGGGGGGACACAGATACGCAGTATTTT. This translates into CASNPRGDTDTQYF.

The chain combines TRBV2 with TRBJ2-7; 9 bases are shared with TRBD1. The length of the CDR3 is 15 residues. The J segment lost 0 bases and the V segment lost 6 bases, leaving 6 bases of the junction unmatched. CDR1 SNHLY and CDR2 FYNNEI come from the germline V gene. CDR3 sequence reads: CASRTGTGFSYEQYF. CDR3 nucleotide sequence: TGTGCCAGCAGAACAGGGACAGGGTTCTCCTACGAGCAGTACTTC.

This chain connects TRBV27 to TRBJ1-5; D ambiguous. CDR3 length: 13 residues. Germline V gene sequence: CDR1 MNHEY, CDR2 SMNVEV (reference sequence). Trimming stripped 3 bases from V and 5 bases from J, with 8 bases between. The DNA of the CDR3 is TGTGCCAGCAGTTTTGGAGGCGATCAGCCCCAGCATTTT. Translated, it gives CASSFGGDQPQHF.

In its sample, this clone was seen a few times. The V call is TRBV30, the J call TRBJ1-5, with 8 positions matching TRBD1. Germline loops: CDR1 GTSNPN, CDR2 SVGIG (reference sequence). With 2 bases clipped from V and 6 bases from J, the junction kept 3 bases outside the gene matches. The length of the CDR3 is 13 residues. In nucleotides, the CDR3 is TGTGCCTGGAGTTCGCAGGGGGCTCAGCCCCAGCATTTT. Its translation is CAWSSQGAQPQHF.

This clone was observed a handful of times. The J gene is TRBJ1-1, the V gene TRBV6-6; D not resolved. Germline CDR1 MNHNY, CDR2 SVGAGI (reference sequence). The CDR3 length is 13 residues. V was trimmed by 5 bases and J by 2 bases, leaving 9 bases between them. The CDR3 loop is CASSPGRNTEAFF. In DNA, the CDR3 is TGTGCCAGCAGTCCGGGCCGTAACACTGAAGCTTTCTTT.

This chain connects TRBV30 to TRBJ1-2, with D unclear. V lost 2 bases and J 7 bases, leaving 11 bases between the germline ends. CDR3 size: 12 residues. Germline CDR1 and CDR2: GTSNPN and SVGIG (reference sequence). In DNA, the CDR3 is TGTGCCTGGAGTATCGGGTTCGGTGGCTACACCTTC. It is translated as CAWSIGFGGYTF.

The chain combines TRBV4-3 with TRBJ2-4, with unresolved D. This CDR3 has 15 amino acids. Germline V gene data show CDR1 as LGHNA and CDR2 as YSLEER. V lost 0 bases and J 2 bases, leaving 8 bases between the germline ends. The DNA of the CDR3 is TGCGCCAGCAGCCAAGATGTAGTGACCAAAAACATTCAGTACTTC. Its protein is CASSQDVVTKNIQYF.

The chain has TRBV30 and TRBJ2-2; D is unclear. The V end was cut by 7 bases, the J end by 5 bases, with 8 bases between. Germline lookup yields CDR1 GTSNPN and CDR2 SVGIG (reference sequence). The CDR3 has 11 residues. The CDR3 DNA sequence: TGTGCCTTCGATCCGACCGGGGAGCTGTTTTTT. Its protein product is CAFDPTGELFF.

This chain connects TRBV4-1 to TRBJ1-2; TRBD1 might be the D (6 bases). This CDR3 region has 16 residues. Germline lookup yields CDR1 MGHRA and CDR2 YSYEKL. Trimming pared 0 bases from V and 7 bases from J, leaving 18 bases between. The CDR3 bases are TGCGCCAGCAGCCAAGAAGGGGGATGGGGGGGCGCTGGCTACACCTTC. This translates into CASSQEGGWGGAGYTF.